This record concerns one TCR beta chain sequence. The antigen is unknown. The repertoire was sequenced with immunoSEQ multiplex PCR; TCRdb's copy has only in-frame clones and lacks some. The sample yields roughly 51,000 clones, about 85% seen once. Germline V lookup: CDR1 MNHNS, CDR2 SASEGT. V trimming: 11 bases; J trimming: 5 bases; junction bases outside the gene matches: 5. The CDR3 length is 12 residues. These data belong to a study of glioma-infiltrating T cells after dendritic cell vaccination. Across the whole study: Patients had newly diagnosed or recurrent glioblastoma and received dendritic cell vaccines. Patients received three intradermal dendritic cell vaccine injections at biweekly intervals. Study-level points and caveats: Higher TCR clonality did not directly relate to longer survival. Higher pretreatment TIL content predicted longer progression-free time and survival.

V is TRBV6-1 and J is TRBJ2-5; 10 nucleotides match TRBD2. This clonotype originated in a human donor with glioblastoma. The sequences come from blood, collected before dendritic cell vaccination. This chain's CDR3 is CAATSGTETQYF. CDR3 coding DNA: TGTGCCGCCACTAGCGGGACTGAGACCCAGTACTTC.